A selection of T cell receptor beta chains follows, all from one sample in a study of OX40 agonist ivuxolimab in advanced cancers. Libraries were prepared by immunoSEQ multiplex PCR; TCRdb keeps only in-frame clonotypes and omits some of them. The data contain tens of thousands of clones, about nine tenths of them singletons. This specimen was CD4+ or CD8+ T cells sorted from blood, taken in a trial of the OX40 agonist ivuxolimab. All receptors derive from an adult with an advanced solid tumor such as melanoma, head and neck, liver or kidney cancer. The CDR3 runs from the conserved cysteine through the conserved F or W. The D gene is left open where the match is weak. Part of the rows lack a size; the others show once, few, many or a class for expanded clones.

CDR3: CASSLVGRNQPQHF
DNA: TGTGCCAGCAGTTTGGTCGGACGCAATCAGCCCCAGCATTTT
size: .
J: TRBJ1-5
D: .
V: TRBV27

CDR3: CATSRELQGARLYGYTF
DNA: TGTGCCACCAGCAGAGAGCTTCAGGGGGCGCGTCTCTATGGCTACACCTTC
size: .
J: TRBJ1-2
D: TRBD1
V: TRBV15

CDR3: CASSFDRGWTQYF
DNA: TGTGCCAGCAGTTTCGACAGGGGGTGGACCCAGTACTTC
size: .
J: TRBJ2-5
D: TRBD1
V: TRBV6-5

CDR3: CASSIEHGITYNEQFF
DNA: TGTGCCAGTAGTATAGAGCATGGAATCACCTACAATGAGCAGTTCTTC
size: .
J: TRBJ2-1
D: .
V: TRBV19

CDR3: CAWGTGTGILWELFF
DNA: TGTGCCTGGGGTACCGGGACAGGGATTCTTTGGGAGCTGTTTTTT
size: .
J: TRBJ2-2
D: TRBD1
V: TRBV30

CDR3: CASSLWTGGNYGYTF
DNA: TGTGCCAGTAGTTTATGGACAGGGGGCAACTATGGCTACACCTTC
size: .
J: TRBJ1-2
D: TRBD1
V: TRBV19

CDR3: CASSLEGAGNQPQHF
DNA: TGCGCCAGCAGCCTGGAGGGGGCAGGCAATCAGCCCCAGCATTTT
size: .
J: TRBJ1-5
D: TRBD1
V: TRBV4-1

CDR3: CAWGVAGWNEQFF
DNA: TGTGCCTGGGGGGTAGCGGGTTGGAATGAGCAGTTCTTC
size: .
J: TRBJ2-1
D: TRBD2
V: TRBV7-9

CDR3: CASSETDSPLHF
DNA: TGTGCCAGCAGCGAAACGGATTCACCCCTCCACTTT
size: .
J: TRBJ1-6
D: .
V: TRBV9

CDR3: CASTEVPGEQYF
DNA: TGTGCCAGCACCGAAGTACCAGGCGAGCAGTACTTC
size: .
J: TRBJ2-7
D: .
V: TRBV7-9

CDR3: CASSQLPWQGTYEQYF
DNA: TGCGCCAGCAGCCAACTCCCGTGGCAGGGGACCTACGAGCAGTACTTC
size: .
J: TRBJ2-7
D: .
V: TRBV4-1

CDR3: CASSLGGSRLGLFF
DNA: TGTGCCAGCAGCTTAGGGGGTTCGCGGTTGGGACTGTTTTTT
size: .
J: TRBJ1-4
D: .
V: TRBV7-8

CDR3: CASSLGGPNNQPQHF
DNA: TGTGCCAGCAGCTTGGGGGGACCGAATAATCAGCCCCAGCATTTT
size: .
J: TRBJ1-5
D: .
V: TRBV5-6

CDR3: CASSVVPDGYEQYF
DNA: TGTGCCAGCAGCGTAGTACCAGACGGGTACGAGCAGTACTTC
size: few
J: TRBJ2-7
D: .
V: TRBV9

CDR3: CASSPWTSGSFDEQFF
DNA: TGTGCCAGCAGCCCGTGGACTAGCGGGAGTTTCGATGAGCAGTTCTTC
size: few
J: TRBJ2-1
D: TRBD2
V: TRBV11-3

CDR3: CASSLTAGGYTDTQYF
DNA: TGTGCCAGCAGTTTAACAGCGGGAGGGTACACAGATACGCAGTATTTT
size: .
J: TRBJ2-3
D: TRBD2
V: TRBV28